This T cell receptor beta chain is from a study of OX40 agonist ivuxolimab in advanced cancers. The method was immunoSEQ multiplex PCR; TCRdb's version includes in-frame clones alone and lacks a portion of them. The repertoire has approximately 65,000 clones, about 88% of them found once; the top ten carry under 4.5%. V was shortened by 5 bases and J by 6 bases, with 14 bases between the two germline ends. Per the germline V gene, CDR1 is GTSNPN and CDR2 is SVGIG (reference sequence). The CDR3 runs 13 residues. The source of this sequence is an adult with an advanced solid tumor such as melanoma, head and neck, liver or kidney cancer. Source: CD4+ or CD8+ T cells sorted from blood, taken in a trial of the OX40 agonist ivuxolimab. The J gene is TRBJ1-5, the V gene TRBV30, with D uncertain. CDR3 protein: CAWSPPSRQPQHF. In DNA form, the CDR3 reads TGTGCCTGGTCGCCCCCTTCGCGTCAGCCCCAGCATTTT.